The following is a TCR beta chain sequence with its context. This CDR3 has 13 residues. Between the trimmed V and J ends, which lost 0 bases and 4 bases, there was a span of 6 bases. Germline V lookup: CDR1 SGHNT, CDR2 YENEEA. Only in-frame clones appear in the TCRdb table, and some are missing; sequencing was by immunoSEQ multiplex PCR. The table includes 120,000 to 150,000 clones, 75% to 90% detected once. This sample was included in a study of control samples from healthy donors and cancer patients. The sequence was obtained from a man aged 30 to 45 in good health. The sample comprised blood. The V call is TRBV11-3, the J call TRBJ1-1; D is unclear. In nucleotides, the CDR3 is TGTGCCAGCAGCTTAGACAGGTTCACTGAAGCTTTCTTT. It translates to CASSLDRFTEAFF. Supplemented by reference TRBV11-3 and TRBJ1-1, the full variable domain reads EAGVVQSPRYKIIEKKQPVAFWCNPISGHNTLYWYLQNLGQGPELLIRYENEEAVDDSQLPKDRFSAERLKGVDSTLKIQPAELGDSAVYLCASSLDRFTEAFFGQGTRLTVV.